The sample holds one count of the clone carrying this T cell receptor beta chain. Its target is not known. Each donor supplied approximately 10 milliliters of peripheral blood. This sample is drawn from a study of blood T cells in healthy people across ages. Notes on the study in general: TCR beta diversity, measured per million T cells, fell in a roughly linear way with age.

A sample-barcoded 5' primer and a J-beta primer mix were used in a second PCR of about 6 to 11 cycles. Through a template-switch adaptor with 12 random nucleotides, each cDNA molecule received a tag. TCRdb analysed the 5' RACE reads with MiXCR anew, one entry per CDR3 protein. The sample has about 830,000 distinct CDR3 sequences, less than 80% seen once; the top ten hold 25% to 35%. This clonotype was sampled from a young man in good health. The sample taken for sequencing was blood.

The CDR3 sequence is CSAAGGRSSYEQYF. Written as DNA, the CDR3 is TGCAGTGCTGCAGGGGGCCGGAGCTCCTACGAGCAGTACTTC. The rearrangement joins TRBV20-1 to TRBJ2-7; 8 nucleotides match TRBD1. Trimming at V came to 5 bases and at J to 0 bases, leaving 6 bases not matched to a gene. The germline V gene has CDR1 DFQATT and CDR2 SNEGSKA (reference sequence). This CDR3 contains 14 residues.